Listed here are 9 T cell receptor beta chains from one sample, sequenced in a study of Ad26.COV2.S vaccination and SARS-CoV-2 variants. Generated by immunoSEQ multiplex PCR, the TCRdb table keeps only in-frame clones and is missing some. The sample records approximately 350,000 clones, 83% being singletons. Treatment: about 20 received Ad26.COV2.S at low or high dose, single or two shots; roughly five received placebo; per-sample allocation not given. After the first vaccine or placebo injection, samples were drawn on day 63. The sample consisted of peripheral blood, taken in a trial of Ad26.COV2.S vaccine versus placebo. These receptors were collected from a person aged 18 to 59 who received the Ad26.COV2.S COVID-19 vaccine or a placebo.

The chain recombines TRBV19 with TRBJ2-7; D call uncertain. CDR1 is LNHDA and CDR2 is SQIVND in the germline V gene (reference sequence). V was cut by 0 bases and J by 0 bases, with 9 bases left in between. This CDR3 has 15 amino acids. The CDR3 DNA sequence: TGTGCCAGTAGTATAGACCCCGGCCACTCCTACGAGCAGTACTTC. It is translated as CASSIDPGHSYEQYF. The full variable domain, its missing parts supplied by reference TRBV19 and TRBJ2-7, is DGGITQSPKYLFRKEGQNVTLSCEQNLNHDAMYWYRQDPGQGLRLIYYSQIVNDFQKGDIAEGYSVSREKKESFPLTVTSAQKNPTAFYLCASSIDPGHSYEQYFGPGTRLTVT.

The chain uses TRBV7-2 and TRBJ2-1, with 8 bases aligning to TRBD2. CDR3 length equals 17 residues. Germline values: CDR1 SGHTA, CDR2 FQGNSA. The trim removed 3 bases at V and 8 bases at J, leaving 15 bases unmatched. The CDR3 DNA is TGTGCCAGCAGCTTCTGGGGGGGCGGTGCGGGAGGATATGAGCAGTTCTTC. Protein product: CASSFWGGGAGGYEQFF.

The rearrangement links TRBV10-1 to TRBJ2-2; D gene ambiguous. CDR1 is WNHNN and CDR2 is SYGVQD in the germline V gene (reference sequence). Trimming took off 6 bases at V and 1 base at J, with 3 bases between the two ends. This CDR3 region has 12 residues. CDR3 in DNA: TGCGCCAGCAGCGAGAACACCGGGGAGCTGTTTTTT. Residues: CASSENTGELFF.

This clone was seen a handful of times. The chain recombines TRBV19 with TRBJ1-5, with D possibly matching TRBD1 (6 bases). The V end was cut by 2 bases, the J end by 4 bases, with 12 bases between. Per germline, CDR1 LNHDA and CDR2 SQIVND (reference sequence). This CDR3 comprises 15 residues. The CDR3 reads CASSIIRGLNQPQHF. CDR3 coding DNA: TGTGCCAGTAGTATAATCAGGGGCCTTAATCAGCCCCAGCATTTT.

J is TRBJ1-2 and V is TRBV7-2; D unclear. This CDR3 has 16 amino acids. V was pared by 4 bases and J by 2 bases, with 17 bases between. The germline V gene has CDR1 SGHTA and CDR2 FQGNSA. CDR3 sequence (DNA): TGTGCCAGCAGCTCTGGGAAAAACCTGGGCAACTATGGCTACACCTTC. This codes for CASSSGKNLGNYGYTF.

The V and J genes are TRBV5-1 and TRBJ2-3; D is unresolved. Germline CDR1 SGHRS, CDR2 YFSETQ. The CDR3 length is 16 residues. With 1 base removed from V and 0 bases from J, the gap between germline ends came to 12 bases. The DNA of the CDR3 is TGCGCCAGCAGCTTGTTAGACTCCTCTAGCACAGATACGCAGTATTTT. As protein: CASSLLDSSSTDTQYF.

This clone occurred once. The chain uses TRBV11-2 and TRBJ2-5; 7 positions match TRBD2. The V and J ends lost 3 bases and 4 bases, in that order; junction bases with no gene match: 2. Per the germline V gene, CDR1 is SGHAT and CDR2 is FQNNGV. The CDR3 is made up of 13 amino acids. The CDR3 region has the DNA TGTGCCAGCAGCTTCGGACTAGTAGAGACCCAGTACTTC. Amino acids: CASSFGLVETQYF.

This clone was detected only a few times. Within the sample, other DNA sequences also encode this same CDR3. The chain uses TRBV19 and TRBJ1-5; possible D gene TRBD1, 5 bases. Trimming left V 3 bases short and J 2 bases short, with 8 bases between. The germline gives CDR1 LNHDA, CDR2 SQIVND (reference sequence). The CDR3 sequence is 14 residues long. The CDR3 bases are TGTGCCAGTAGTATCCGGGACGGCAATCAGCCCCAGCATTTT. This translates into CASSIRDGNQPQHF.

The chain combines TRBV7-9 with TRBJ1-2, with no clear D. Trimming removed 1 base at V and 0 bases at J, with 9 bases between. Germline CDR1 SEHNR, CDR2 FQNEAQ (reference sequence). The CDR3 spans 15 residues. CDR3 bases: TGTGCCAGCAGCTTAGAGATATCTACTAACTATGGCTACACCTTC. As protein: CASSLEISTNYGYTF.